This T cell receptor (beta chain) was captured in a study of shared clonotypes between healthy human individuals. The study's findings and limits: Despite large depth, sorted-subset datasets appeared incompletely sequenced. In a handful of donors, around 4.8% of naive CD4 clonotypes appeared in common.

The CDR3 loop spans 15 amino acids. V lost 6 bases, J lost 0 bases, and 13 bases lay in between. CDR1 and CDR2 (germline): LGHNT, FRNRAP. This clone is a singleton in its sample. The antigen is undetermined. CD45RO-negative, CCR7-positively selected cells formed the naive CD8 fraction, excluding terminally differentiated effector memory CD45RA+ cells. Each replicate PCR on the sorted subsets used 200 to 250 ng DNA (about 30,000 T cell genomes). Authors' methods: From ImmunoSEQ came sequences covering only the junction and carrying no quality scores, so filtering differed. Assay used: immunoSEQ multiplex PCR; TCRdb lists only in-frame clones, some missing. The D gene and trimming were derived from the DNA, and the V and J assignments and clone size from that table. This repertoire shows approximately 2,000,000 clones, just under 95% found once; its top ten account for 1.5% to 2%.

J is TRBJ2-3 and V is TRBV12-5; a weak D match, TRBD1 (6 bases). Sequencing was performed on naive CD8+ T cells from PBMCs. The receptor comes from a young man in good health. Some clones in this sample may be carry-over from other donors' samples. CDR3 nucleotide sequence: TGTGCTAGTGGCCGCGGACAGTCTAGCACAGATACGCAGTATTTT. It specifies CASGRGQSSTDTQYF.